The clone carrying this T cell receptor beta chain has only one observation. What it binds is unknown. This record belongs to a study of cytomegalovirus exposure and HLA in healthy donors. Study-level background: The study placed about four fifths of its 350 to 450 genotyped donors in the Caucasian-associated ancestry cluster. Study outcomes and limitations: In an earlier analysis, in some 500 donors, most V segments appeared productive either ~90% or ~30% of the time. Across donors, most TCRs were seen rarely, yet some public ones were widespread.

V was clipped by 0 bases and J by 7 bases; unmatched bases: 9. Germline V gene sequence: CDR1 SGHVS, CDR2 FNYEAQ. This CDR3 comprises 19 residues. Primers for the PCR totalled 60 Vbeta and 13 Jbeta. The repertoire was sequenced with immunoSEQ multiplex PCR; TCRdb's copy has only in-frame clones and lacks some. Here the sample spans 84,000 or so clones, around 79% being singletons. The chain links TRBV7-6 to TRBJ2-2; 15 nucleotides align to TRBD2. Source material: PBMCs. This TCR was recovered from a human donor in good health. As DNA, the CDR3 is TGTGCCAGCAGCTTAGCTACCGGGACTAGCGGGGGGAAAATCGGGGAGCTGTTTTTT. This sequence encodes CASSLATGTSGGKIGELFF. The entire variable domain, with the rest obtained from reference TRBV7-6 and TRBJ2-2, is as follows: GAGVSQSPRYKVTKRGQDVALRCDPISGHVSLYWYRQALGQGPEFLTYFNYEAQQDKSGLPNDRFSAERPEGSISTLTIQRTEQRDSAMYRCASSLATGTSGGKIGELFFGEGSRLTVL.